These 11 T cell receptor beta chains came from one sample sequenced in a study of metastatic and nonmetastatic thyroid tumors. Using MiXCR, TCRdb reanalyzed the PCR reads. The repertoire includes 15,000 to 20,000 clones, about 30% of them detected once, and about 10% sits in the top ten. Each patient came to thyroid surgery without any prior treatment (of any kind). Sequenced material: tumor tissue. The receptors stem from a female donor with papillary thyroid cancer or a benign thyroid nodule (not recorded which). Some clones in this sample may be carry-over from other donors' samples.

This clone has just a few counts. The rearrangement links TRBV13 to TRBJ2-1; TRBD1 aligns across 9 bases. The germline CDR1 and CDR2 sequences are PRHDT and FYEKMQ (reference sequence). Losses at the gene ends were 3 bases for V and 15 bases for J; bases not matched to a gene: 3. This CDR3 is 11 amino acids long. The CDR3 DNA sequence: TGTGCCAGCAGCTTGGGACAGGGTCCGTTCTTC. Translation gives CASSLGQGPFF.

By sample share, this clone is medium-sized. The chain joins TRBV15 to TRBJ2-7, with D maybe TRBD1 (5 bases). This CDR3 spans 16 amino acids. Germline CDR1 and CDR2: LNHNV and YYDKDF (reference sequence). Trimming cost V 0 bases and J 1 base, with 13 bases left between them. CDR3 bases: TGTGCCACCAGCAGAGATAAGGGGTATTGGTCCTACGAGCAGTACTTC. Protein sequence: CATSRDKGYWSYEQYF.

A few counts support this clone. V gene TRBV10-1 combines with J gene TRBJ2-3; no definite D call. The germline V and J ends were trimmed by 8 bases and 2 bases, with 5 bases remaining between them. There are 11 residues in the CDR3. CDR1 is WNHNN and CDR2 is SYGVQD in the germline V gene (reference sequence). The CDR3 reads CASGSTDTQYF. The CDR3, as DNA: TGCGCCAGCGGATCCACAGATACGCAGTATTTT.

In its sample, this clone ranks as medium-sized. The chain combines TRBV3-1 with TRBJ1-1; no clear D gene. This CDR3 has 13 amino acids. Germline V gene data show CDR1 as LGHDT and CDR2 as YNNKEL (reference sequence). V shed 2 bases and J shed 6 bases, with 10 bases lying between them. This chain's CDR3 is CASSQIRGSEAFF. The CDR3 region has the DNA TGTGCCAGCAGCCAAATTCGAGGGTCTGAAGCTTTCTTT.

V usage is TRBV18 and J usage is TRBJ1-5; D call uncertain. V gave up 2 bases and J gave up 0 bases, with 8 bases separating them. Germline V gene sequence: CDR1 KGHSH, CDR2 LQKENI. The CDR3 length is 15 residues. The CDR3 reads CASSPGEDSNQPQHF. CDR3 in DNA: TGTGCCAGCTCACCAGGAGAAGATAGCAATCAGCCCCAGCATTTT. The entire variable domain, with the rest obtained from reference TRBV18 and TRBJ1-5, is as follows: NAGVMQNPRHLVRRRGQEARLRCSPMKGHSHVYWYRQLPEEGLKFMVYLQKENIIDESGMPKERFSAEFPKEGPSILRIQQVVRGDSAAYFCASSPGEDSNQPQHFGDGTRLSIL.

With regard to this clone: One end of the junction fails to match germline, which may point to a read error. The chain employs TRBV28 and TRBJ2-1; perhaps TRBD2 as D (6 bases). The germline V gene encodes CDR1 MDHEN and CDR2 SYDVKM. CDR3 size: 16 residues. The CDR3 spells CASSLWSPADYNDQFF. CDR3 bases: TGTGCCAGCAGTTTGTGGTCCCCCGCGGACTACAATGATCAGTTCTTC.

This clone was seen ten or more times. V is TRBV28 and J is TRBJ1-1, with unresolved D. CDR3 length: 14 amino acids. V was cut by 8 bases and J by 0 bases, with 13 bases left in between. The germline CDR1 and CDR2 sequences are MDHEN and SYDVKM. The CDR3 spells CASLPAWVNTEAFF. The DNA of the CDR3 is TGTGCCAGCCTCCCTGCTTGGGTGAACACTGAAGCTTTCTTT.

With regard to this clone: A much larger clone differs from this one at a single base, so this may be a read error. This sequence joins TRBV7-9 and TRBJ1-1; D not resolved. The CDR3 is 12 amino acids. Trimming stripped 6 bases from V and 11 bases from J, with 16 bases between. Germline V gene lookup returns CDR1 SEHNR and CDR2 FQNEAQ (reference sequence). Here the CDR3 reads CASSYDQVKAFF. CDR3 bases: TGTGCCAGCAGTTATGACCAGGTTAAGGCTTTCTTT.

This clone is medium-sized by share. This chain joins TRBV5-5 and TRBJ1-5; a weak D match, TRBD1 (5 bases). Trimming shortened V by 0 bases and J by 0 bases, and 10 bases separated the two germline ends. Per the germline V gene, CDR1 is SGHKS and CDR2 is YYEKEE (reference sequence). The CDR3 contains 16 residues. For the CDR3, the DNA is TGTGCCAGCAGCTTGGGTCTCGGACATAGCAATCAGCCCCAGCATTTT. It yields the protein CASSLGLGHSNQPQHF. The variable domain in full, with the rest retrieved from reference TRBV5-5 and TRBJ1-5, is DAGVTQSPTHLIKTRGQQVTLRCSPISGHKSVSWYQQVLGQGPQFIFQYYEKEERGRGNFPDRFSARQFPNYSSELNVNALLLGDSALYLCASSLGLGHSNQPQHFGDGTRLSIL.

CDR3 nucleotides: TGTGCCATCAGTACAGCCGGGACTAGCGGGAGAGGTAATGAGCAGTTCTTC. This codes for CAISTAGTSGRGNEQFF. V usage is TRBV10-3 and J usage is TRBJ2-1; 14 bases line up with TRBD2. Germline V gives CDR1 ENHRY, CDR2 SYGVKD. Trimming removed 5 bases from V and 7 bases from J; junction bases left unmatched: 10. The CDR3 length is 17 residues.

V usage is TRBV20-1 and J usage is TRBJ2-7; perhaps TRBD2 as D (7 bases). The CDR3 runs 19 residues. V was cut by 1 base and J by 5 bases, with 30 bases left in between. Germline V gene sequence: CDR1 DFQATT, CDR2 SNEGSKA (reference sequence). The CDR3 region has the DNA TGCAGTGCTAGAGGAGTTCCCGGGTCACTGGGGGGGCTGTCTCACGAGCAGTACTTC. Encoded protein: CSARGVPGSLGGLSHEQYF.